This T cell receptor (beta chain) stems from a study of cytomegalovirus exposure and HLA in healthy donors. Study findings and constraints: Earlier results showed most TCR beta V segments being productive about 90% or about 30% of the time. An apparent linkage of common viral pathogens to several of the most significant clusters emerged in a later analysis. Most subjects' HLA-A and HLA-B alleles were reportedly predicted from TCR beta sequences.

Notes on this clone: Its antigen is still unknown.

Both 60 Vbeta primers and 13 Jbeta primers went into the PCR. Sequencing used immunoSEQ multiplex PCR; TCRdb keeps in-frame clones, though not all of them. The sample has around 200,000 clones, roughly 78% seen once. This CDR3 has 16 amino acids. Germline CDR1 LGHNT, CDR2 FRNRAP. V shed 2 bases and J shed 4 bases, with 16 bases lying between them. This rearrangement joins TRBV12-5 to TRBJ2-3; a possible D gene is TRBD2 (5 bases). The receptor comes from a boy between 10 and 17 years old in good health and CMV-seronegative. The sequencing sample was made of PBMCs. The CDR3 sequence: CASGLSIRREPDTQYF. The CDR3 nucleotides read TGTGCTAGTGGTTTGAGTATTCGTCGGGAACCAGATACGCAGTATTTT. The full variable domain, with the rest looked up from reference TRBV12-5 and TRBJ2-3, is DARVTQTPRHKVTEMGQEVTMRCQPILGHNTVFWYRQTMMQGLELLAYFRNRAPLDDSGMPKDRFSAEMPDATLATLKIQPSEPRDSAVYFCASGLSIRREPDTQYFGPGTRLTVL.